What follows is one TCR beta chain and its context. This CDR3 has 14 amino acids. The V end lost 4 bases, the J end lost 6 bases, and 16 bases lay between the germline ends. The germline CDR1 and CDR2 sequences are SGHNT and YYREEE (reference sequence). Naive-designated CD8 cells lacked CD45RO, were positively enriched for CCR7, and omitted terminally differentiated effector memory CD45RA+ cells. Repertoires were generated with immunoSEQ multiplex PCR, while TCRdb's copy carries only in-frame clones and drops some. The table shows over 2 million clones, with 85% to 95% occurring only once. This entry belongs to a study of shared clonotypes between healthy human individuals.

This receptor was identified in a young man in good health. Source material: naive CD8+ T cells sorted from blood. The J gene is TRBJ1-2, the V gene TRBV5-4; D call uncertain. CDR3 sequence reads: CASSRWTDLDGYTF. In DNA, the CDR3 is TGTGCCAGCAGCCGGTGGACGGACTTGGATGGCTACACCTTC.